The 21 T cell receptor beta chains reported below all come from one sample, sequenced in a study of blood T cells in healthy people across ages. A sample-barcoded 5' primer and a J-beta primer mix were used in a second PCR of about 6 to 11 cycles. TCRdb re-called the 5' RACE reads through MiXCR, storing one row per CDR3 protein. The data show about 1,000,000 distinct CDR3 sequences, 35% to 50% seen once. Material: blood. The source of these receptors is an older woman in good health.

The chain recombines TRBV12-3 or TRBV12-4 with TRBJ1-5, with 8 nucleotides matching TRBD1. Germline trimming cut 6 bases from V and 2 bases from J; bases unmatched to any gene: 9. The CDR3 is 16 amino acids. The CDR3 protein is CASSAQGAQGNQPQHF. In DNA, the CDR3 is TGTGCCAGCAGCGCCCAGGGGGCGCAGGGCAATCAGCCCCAGCATTTT.

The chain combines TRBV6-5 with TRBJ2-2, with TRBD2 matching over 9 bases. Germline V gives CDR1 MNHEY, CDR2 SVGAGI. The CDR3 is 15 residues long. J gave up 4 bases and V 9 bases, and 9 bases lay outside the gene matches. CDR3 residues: CASSLGGRVTGELFF. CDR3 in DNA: TGTGCCAGTAGTCTGGGCGGGAGGGTCACCGGGGAGCTGTTTTTT.

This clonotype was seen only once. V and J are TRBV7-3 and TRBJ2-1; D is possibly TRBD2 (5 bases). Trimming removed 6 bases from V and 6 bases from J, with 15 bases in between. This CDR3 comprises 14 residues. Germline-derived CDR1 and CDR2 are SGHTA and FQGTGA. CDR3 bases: TGTGCCAGCAGGTTGAGGGCGCGGAGCAATGAGCAGTTCTTC. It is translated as CASRLRARSNEQFF.

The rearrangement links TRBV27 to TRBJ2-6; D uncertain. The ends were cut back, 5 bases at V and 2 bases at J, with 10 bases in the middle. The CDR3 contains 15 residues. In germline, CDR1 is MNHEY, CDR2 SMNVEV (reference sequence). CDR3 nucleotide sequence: TGTGCCAGCAGTCTCATGCTACCTGGGGCCAACGTCCTGACTTTC. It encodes CASSLMLPGANVLTF.

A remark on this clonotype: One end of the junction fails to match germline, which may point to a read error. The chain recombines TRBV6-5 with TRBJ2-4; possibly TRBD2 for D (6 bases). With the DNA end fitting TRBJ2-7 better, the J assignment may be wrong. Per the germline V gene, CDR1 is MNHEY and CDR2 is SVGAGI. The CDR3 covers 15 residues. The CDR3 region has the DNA TGTGCCAGCAGTCCCCTGGGAGGCTTCTCCTGCGAGCAGTACTTC. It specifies CASSPLGGFSCEQYF.

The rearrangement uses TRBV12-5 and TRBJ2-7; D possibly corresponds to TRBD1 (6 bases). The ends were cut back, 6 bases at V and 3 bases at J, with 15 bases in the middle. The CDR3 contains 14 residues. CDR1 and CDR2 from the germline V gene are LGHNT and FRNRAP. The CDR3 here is CASGSDRTIYEQYF. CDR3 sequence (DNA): TGTGCTAGTGGAAGTGACAGGACGATCTACGAGCAGTACTTC.

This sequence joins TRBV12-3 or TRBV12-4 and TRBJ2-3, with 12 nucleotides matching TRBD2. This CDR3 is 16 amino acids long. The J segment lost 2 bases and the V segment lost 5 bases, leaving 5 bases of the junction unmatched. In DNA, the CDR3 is TGTGCCAGCAGTACCGGACTAGCGGGACTCACAGATACGCAGTATTTT. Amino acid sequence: CASSTGLAGLTDTQYF.

CDR3 in DNA: TGTGCCATCATGGGGACTAGCGGGAGAAATGAGCAGTTCTTC. Amino acid sequence: CAIMGTSGRNEQFF. The genes are TRBV10-3 and TRBJ2-1, with 14 bases identical to TRBD2. The CDR3 totals 14 residues. The trim removed 7 bases at V and 7 bases at J, leaving 3 bases unmatched. The germline gives CDR1 ENHRY, CDR2 SYGVKD.

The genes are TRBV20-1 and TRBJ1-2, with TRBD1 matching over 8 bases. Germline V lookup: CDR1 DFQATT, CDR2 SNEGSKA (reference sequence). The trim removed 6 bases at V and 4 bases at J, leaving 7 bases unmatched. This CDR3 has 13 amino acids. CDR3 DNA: TGCAGTGCCCCGGGGGACAGGCGCTATGGCTACACCTTC. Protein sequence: CSAPGDRRYGYTF.

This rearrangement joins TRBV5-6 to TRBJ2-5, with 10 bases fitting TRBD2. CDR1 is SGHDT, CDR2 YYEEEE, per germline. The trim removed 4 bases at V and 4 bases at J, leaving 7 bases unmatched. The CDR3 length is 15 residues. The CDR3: CASSQSGRAPETQYF. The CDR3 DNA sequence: TGTGCCAGCAGCCAGAGCGGGAGGGCCCCAGAGACCCAGTACTTC.

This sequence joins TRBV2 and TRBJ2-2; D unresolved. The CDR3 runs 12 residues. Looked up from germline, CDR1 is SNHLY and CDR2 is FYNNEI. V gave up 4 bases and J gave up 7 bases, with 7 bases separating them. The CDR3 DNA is TGTGCCAGCAGTGTTGACTTCGGGGAGCTGTTTTTT. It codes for CASSVDFGELFF.

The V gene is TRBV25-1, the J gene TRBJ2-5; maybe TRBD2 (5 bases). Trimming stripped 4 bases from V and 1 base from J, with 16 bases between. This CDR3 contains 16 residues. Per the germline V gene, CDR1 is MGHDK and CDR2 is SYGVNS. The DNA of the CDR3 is TGTGCCAGCAGTGTTGGGCAGCGGATAGTCCAAGAGACCCAGTACTTC. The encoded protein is CASSVGQRIVQETQYF.

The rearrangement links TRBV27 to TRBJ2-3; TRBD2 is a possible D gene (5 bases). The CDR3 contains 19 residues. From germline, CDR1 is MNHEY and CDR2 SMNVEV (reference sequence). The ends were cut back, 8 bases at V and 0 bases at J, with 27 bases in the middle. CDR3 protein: CASAFWIKGLADSTDTQYF. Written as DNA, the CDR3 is TGTGCCAGCGCCTTTTGGATCAAAGGTCTAGCAGATAGCACAGATACGCAGTATTTT.

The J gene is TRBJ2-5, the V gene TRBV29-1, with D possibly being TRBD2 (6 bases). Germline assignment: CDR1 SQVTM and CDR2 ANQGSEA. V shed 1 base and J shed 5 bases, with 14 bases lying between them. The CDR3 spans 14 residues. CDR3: CSVEVGAGVETQYF. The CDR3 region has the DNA TGCAGCGTTGAAGTAGGAGCGGGTGTGGAGACCCAGTACTTC.

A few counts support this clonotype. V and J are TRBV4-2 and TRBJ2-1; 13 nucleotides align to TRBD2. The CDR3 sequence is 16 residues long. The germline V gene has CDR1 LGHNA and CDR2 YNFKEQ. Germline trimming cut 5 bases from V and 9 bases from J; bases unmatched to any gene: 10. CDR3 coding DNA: TGTGCCAGCAGCGTACTAGCGGGAGGGCCTCGTTCTGAGCAGTTCTTC. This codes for CASSVLAGGPRSEQFF.

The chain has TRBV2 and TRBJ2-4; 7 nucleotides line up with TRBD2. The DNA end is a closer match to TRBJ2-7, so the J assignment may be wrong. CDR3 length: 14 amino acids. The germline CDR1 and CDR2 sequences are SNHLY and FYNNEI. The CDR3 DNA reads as TGTGCCAGCAGCGAACCCGGGACTACCTACGAGCAGTACTTC. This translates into CASSEPGTTYEQYF.

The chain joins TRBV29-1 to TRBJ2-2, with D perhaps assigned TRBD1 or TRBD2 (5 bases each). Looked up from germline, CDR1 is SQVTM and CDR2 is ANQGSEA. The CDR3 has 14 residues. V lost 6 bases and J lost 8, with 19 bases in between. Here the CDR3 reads CSVDDLNGGGELFF. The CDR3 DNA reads TGCAGCGTGGACGACTTGAATGGGGGAGGGGAGCTGTTTTTT.

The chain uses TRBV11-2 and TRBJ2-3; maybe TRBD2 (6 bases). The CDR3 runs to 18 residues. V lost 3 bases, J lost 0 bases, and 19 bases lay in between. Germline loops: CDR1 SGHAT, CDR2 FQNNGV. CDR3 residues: CASSFPGGIRASTDTQYF. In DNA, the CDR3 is TGTGCCAGCAGCTTCCCTGGCGGGATTCGGGCTAGCACAGATACGCAGTATTTT.

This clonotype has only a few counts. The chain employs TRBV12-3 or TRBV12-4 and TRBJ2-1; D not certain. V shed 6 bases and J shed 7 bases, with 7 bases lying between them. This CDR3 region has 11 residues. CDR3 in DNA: TGTGCCAGCAGGGACCAGAATGAGCAGTTCTTC. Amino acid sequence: CASRDQNEQFF.

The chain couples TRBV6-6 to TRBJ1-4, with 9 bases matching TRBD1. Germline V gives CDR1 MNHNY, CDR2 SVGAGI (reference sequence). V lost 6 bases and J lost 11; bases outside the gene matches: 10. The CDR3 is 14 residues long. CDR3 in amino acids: CASRTTGGIEKLFF. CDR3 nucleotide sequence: TGTGCCAGCAGGACCACAGGGGGCATCGAGAAACTGTTTTTT.

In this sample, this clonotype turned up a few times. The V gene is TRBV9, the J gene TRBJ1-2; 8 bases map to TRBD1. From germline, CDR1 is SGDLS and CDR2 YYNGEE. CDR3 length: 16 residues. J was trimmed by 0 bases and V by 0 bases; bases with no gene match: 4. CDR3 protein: CASSVGGQESNYGYTF. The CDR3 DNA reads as TGTGCCAGCAGCGTAGGGGGACAGGAGTCTAACTATGGCTACACCTTC.